A single sample gave rise to the 10 T cell receptor beta chains below, sequenced in a study of spatial heterogeneity in lung cancer. Noted time point: sample taken at primary tumor resection. MiXCR was run by TCRdb on the 5' RACE reads, yielding one entry per CDR3 protein. The sample includes tens of thousands of distinct CDR3 sequences, under 7.5% seen only once; the top ten take about 15%. The source was PBMCs, collected at surgery. The source is a female donor with early-stage non-small cell lung cancer.

This clonotype was recorded at least ten times. The chain combines TRBV28 with TRBJ2-7; perhaps TRBD1 as D (6 bases). Germline CDR1 reads MDHEN; CDR2 reads SYDVKM. The length of the CDR3 is 15 residues. V was shortened by 5 bases and J by 2 bases, with 16 bases between the two germline ends. The DNA of the CDR3 is TGTGCCAGCAGTCTTTCCAGGGGAAAGGCCTACGAGCAGTACTTC. Amino acid sequence: CASSLSRGKAYEQYF.

This clonotype appeared many times. In nucleotides, the CDR3 is TGTGCCAGTTCCGGGACAGGGGAAAAACTGTTTTTT. Translated, it gives CASSGTGEKLFF. This rearrangement joins TRBV3-1 to TRBJ1-4, with 9 bases fitting TRBD1. Germline values: CDR1 LGHDT, CDR2 YNNKEL (reference sequence). The CDR3 has 12 residues. J gave up 8 bases and V 9 bases, and 4 bases lay outside the gene matches.

This clonotype was seen many times. The gene calls are TRBV5-1 and TRBJ1-4; 9 bases map to TRBD1. With 4 bases clipped from V and 6 bases from J, the junction kept 10 bases outside the gene matches. This CDR3 region has 16 residues. The germline V gene encodes CDR1 SGHRS and CDR2 YFSETQ. CDR3 amino acids: CASSLRNRGRDEKLFF. The CDR3 nucleotides read TGCGCCAGCAGCCTCCGAAACAGGGGGCGCGATGAAAAACTGTTTTTT.

This clonotype was seen more than once but under ten times. The rearrangement joins TRBV14 to TRBJ2-4; D unresolved. The CDR3 is 14 amino acids. Trimming took off 1 base at V and 2 bases at J, with 6 bases between the two ends. CDR1 and CDR2 (germline): SGHDN, FVKESK. CDR3 DNA sequence: TGTGCCAGCAGCCAAGTCCTCTCCAAAAACATTCAGTACTTC. Residues: CASSQVLSKNIQYF. The full variable domain, in which reference TRBV14 and TRBJ2-4 provide the parts outside the CDR3, is EAGVTQFPSHSVIEKGQTVTLRCDPISGHDNLYWYRRVMGKEIKFLLHFVKESKQDESGMPNNRFLAERTGGTYSTLKVQPAELEDSGVYFCASSQVLSKNIQYFGAGTRLSVL.

There are many counts of this clonotype. The chain links TRBV28 to TRBJ2-3; 9 nucleotides align to TRBD1. Germline trimming cut 5 bases from V and 4 bases from J; bases unmatched to any gene: 4. The germline gives CDR1 MDHEN, CDR2 SYDVKM. The CDR3 is made up of 14 amino acids. The CDR3: CASSLDRGSDTQYF. CDR3 DNA sequence: TGTGCCAGCAGTCTGGACAGGGGTTCAGATACGCAGTATTTT. Full variable domain (rest looked up from reference TRBV28 and TRBJ2-3): DVKVTQSSRYLVKRTGEKVFLECVQDMDHENMFWYRQDPGLGLRLIYFSYDVKMKEKGDIPEGYSVSREKKERFSLILESASTNQTSMYLCASSLDRGSDTQYFGPGTRLTVL.

This clonotype was recorded a few times. This chain connects TRBV28 to TRBJ1-5; D gene ambiguous. This CDR3 has 14 amino acids. In germline, CDR1 is MDHEN, CDR2 SYDVKM. V lost 3 bases and J 9 bases, leaving 15 bases between the germline ends. CDR3 loop: CASSFTSLQSPQHF. The CDR3 region has the DNA TGTGCCAGCAGTTTTACATCCCTGCAATCGCCCCAGCATTTT. Drawing the rest from reference TRBV28 and TRBJ1-5, the complete variable domain is DVKVTQSSRYLVKRTGEKVFLECVQDMDHENMFWYRQDPGLGLRLIYFSYDVKMKEKGDIPEGYSVSREKKERFSLILESASTNQTSMYLCASSFTSLQSPQHFGDGTRLSIL.

This clonotype was recorded many times. The chain carries TRBV28 and TRBJ1-1; D unclear. The CDR3 contains 13 residues. Germline CDR1 and CDR2: MDHEN and SYDVKM. Deletions cut 2 bases from V and 4 bases from J, with 8 bases between. Here the CDR3 reads CASSLGVGTEAFF. The CDR3 bases are TGTGCCAGCAGTTTAGGGGTGGGCACTGAAGCTTTCTTT.

This clonotype showed up many times. The rearrangement joins TRBV7-2 to TRBJ1-1, with 7 nucleotides matching TRBD1. This CDR3 is built from 14 residues. CDR1 and CDR2 from the germline V gene are SGHTA and FQGNSA. Trimming at V came to 0 bases and at J to 5 bases, leaving 3 bases not matched to a gene. The CDR3 sequence is CASSLASQGTEAFF. DNA for the CDR3: TGTGCCAGCAGCTTAGCTTCACAGGGGACTGAAGCTTTCTTT. The variable domain in full, with the rest retrieved from reference TRBV7-2 and TRBJ1-1, is GAGVSQSPSNKVTEKGKDVELRCDPISGHTALYWYRQSLGQGLEFLIYFQGNSAPDKSGLPSDRFSAERTGGSVSTLTIQRTQQEDSAVYLCASSLASQGTEAFFGQGTRLTVV.

This clonotype has ten or more counts. The chain recombines TRBV12-3 or TRBV12-4 with TRBJ1-4, with D tentatively TRBD1 (5 bases). The CDR3 has 18 amino acids. V lost 3 bases and J lost 10, with 27 bases in between. As DNA, the CDR3 is TGTGCCAGCAGTTTCAGCCCAAAAGTGAGAGACAGCCGAGGAAAACTGTTTTTT. This encodes CASSFSPKVRDSRGKLFF.

This clonotype was detected ten times or more. The chain joins TRBV20-1 to TRBJ1-1; D not resolved. The CDR3 is 13 residues long. V was trimmed by 5 bases and J by 5 bases, leaving 15 bases between them. Per germline, CDR1 DFQATT and CDR2 SNEGSKA (reference sequence). The CDR3 loop is CSALGPDGTEAFF. Written as DNA, the CDR3 is TGCAGTGCTTTAGGGCCCGACGGTACTGAAGCTTTCTTT.